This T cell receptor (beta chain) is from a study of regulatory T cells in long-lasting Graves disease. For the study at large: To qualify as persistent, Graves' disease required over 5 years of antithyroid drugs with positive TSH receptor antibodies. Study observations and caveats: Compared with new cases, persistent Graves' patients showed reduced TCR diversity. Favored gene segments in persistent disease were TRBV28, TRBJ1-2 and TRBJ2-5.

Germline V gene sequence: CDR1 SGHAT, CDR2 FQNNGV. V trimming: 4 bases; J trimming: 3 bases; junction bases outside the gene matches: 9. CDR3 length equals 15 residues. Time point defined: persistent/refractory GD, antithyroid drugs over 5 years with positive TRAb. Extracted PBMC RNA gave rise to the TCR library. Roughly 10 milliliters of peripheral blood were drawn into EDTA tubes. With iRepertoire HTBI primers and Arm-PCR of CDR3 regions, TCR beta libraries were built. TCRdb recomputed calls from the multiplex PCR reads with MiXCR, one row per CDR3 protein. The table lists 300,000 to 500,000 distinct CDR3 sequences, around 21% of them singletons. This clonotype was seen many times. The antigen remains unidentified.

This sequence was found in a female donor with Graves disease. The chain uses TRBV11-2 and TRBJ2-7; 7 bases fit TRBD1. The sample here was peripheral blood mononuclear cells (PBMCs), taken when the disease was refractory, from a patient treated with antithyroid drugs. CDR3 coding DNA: TGTGCCAGCAGCTACGCGACAGGGAACAACTACGAGCAGTACTTC. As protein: CASSYATGNNYEQYF.